Listed below are T cell receptor beta chains from one sample, sequenced in a study of blood T cell repertoires in COVID-19. The table came from immunoSEQ multiplex PCR; TCRdb's copy has only in-frame clones and leaves some out. The sample contains some 260,000 clones, about 90% of which appear only once. The sequenced material came from PBMCs or T cells enriched from blood (not recorded which). Every receptor here comes from a woman younger than 30 who had recovered from COVID-19. Each CDR3 is given with its conserved first and last residue. Each record gives: J gene, V gene, D gene, clone size, CDR3 protein, CDR3 DNA. A D gene is named only where the DNA matches it firmly. A clone size is listed for some rows: how often the clone was seen (once, few, many), or a class if it is expanded.

TRBJ1-6 TRBV9 . . CASSRQDNSPLHF TGTGCCAGCAGCAGACAGGATAATTCACCCCTCCACTTT
TRBJ2-2 TRBV7-7 TRBD2 . CASSSPLRPRTSGSAGELFF TGTGCTAGCAGCTCCCCACTTAGGCCCCGGACTAGCGGGAGCGCCGGGGAGCTGTTTTTT
TRBJ1-1 TRBV5-4 . . CASRRHLNTEAFF TGTGCCAGCAGACGACACCTGAACACTGAAGCTTTCTTT
TRBJ1-2 TRBV6-1 . . CASSEAWGRSSGYTF TGTGCCAGCAGTGAAGCCTGGGGGAGGAGTAGTGGCTACACCTTC
TRBJ1-4 TRBV11-3 . once CASSANREQHEKLFF TGTGCCAGCAGCGCCAACCGGGAGCAACATGAAAAACTGTTTTTT
TRBJ2-3 TRBV3-1/TRBV3-2 TRBD2 . CASSQEGYSGRAWGTDTQYF TGTGCCAGCAGCCAAGAGGGGTATAGCGGGAGGGCCTGGGGCACAGATACGCAGTATTTT
TRBJ2-7 TRBV5-1 TRBD2 . CASSPGLGLASNEQYF TGCGCCAGCAGCCCCGGGTTGGGACTAGCGTCTAACGAGCAGTACTTC
TRBJ2-7 TRBV28 . . CASRQGYEQYF TGTGCCAGCAGACAGGGCTACGAGCAGTACTTC
TRBJ2-1 TRBV28 . . CASSLMGLGSYNEQFF TGTGCCAGCAGTTTAATGGGACTGGGCTCCTACAATGAGCAGTTCTTC
TRBJ1-5 TRBV7-9 . . CASSPSDTGNQPQHF TGTGCCAGCAGCCCCTCGGACACAGGCAATCAGCCCCAGCATTTT
TRBJ2-1 TRBV7-2 . . CASSLGLSSYNEQFF TGTGCCAGCAGCTTAGGCCTGAGCTCCTACAATGAGCAGTTCTTC
TRBJ2-2 TRBV5-1 TRBD1 once CASSWTGARDTGELFF TGCGCCAGCAGCTGGACAGGGGCGCGGGACACCGGGGAGCTGTTTTTT
TRBJ1-2 TRBV3-1/TRBV3-2 . . CASSQADNYGYTF TGTGCCAGCAGCCAAGCAGATAACTATGGCTACACCTTC
TRBJ2-7 TRBV7-9 . once CASSFPAGYEQYF TGTGCCAGCAGCTTCCCGGCGGGGTACGAGCAGTACTTC
TRBJ2-7 TRBV6-6 . once CASRTHSGSYEQYF TGTGCCAGCAGAACCCATTCAGGATCCTACGAGCAGTACTTC
TRBJ2-3 TRBV2 TRBD2 . CASSGDSGGGTDTQYF TGTGCCAGCAGCGGGGATAGCGGGGGAGGCACAGATACGCAGTATTTT
TRBJ1-2 TRBV12-1 . . CASSFQGAWNYGYTF TGTGCCAGCAGCTTCCAGGGGGCTTGGAACTATGGCTACACCTTC
TRBJ1-2 TRBV12-3/TRBV12-4 . . CASTKRSNYGYTF TGTGCCAGCACCAAGAGGTCCAACTATGGCTACACCTTC
TRBJ1-2 TRBV5-5 TRBD1 . CASSLGTGGGLYGYTF TGTGCCAGCAGCTTGGGGACAGGGGGCGGATTATACGGCTACACCTTC
TRBJ1-1 TRBV2 TRBD1 . CASRTTGGAGLTFF TGTGCCAGCAGGACTACAGGGGGCGCAGGGTTGACTTTCTTT
TRBJ1-4 TRBV5-4 . . CASSLAGSNEKLFF TGTGCCAGCAGCTTGGCGGGATCGAATGAAAAACTGTTTTTT
TRBJ1-2 TRBV5-8 TRBD1 once CASSLRQGARGYTF TGTGCCAGCAGCTTAAGACAGGGGGCGCGCGGCTACACCTTC
TRBJ2-1 TRBV9 . . CASSATARTSTYNEQFF TGTGCCAGCAGCGCTACGGCCCGGACATCGACTTACAATGAGCAGTTCTTC
TRBJ1-2 TRBV4-2 . few CASSHAKDRQHYGYTF TGTGCCAGCAGCCATGCCAAGGACAGACAACACTATGGCTACACCTTC
TRBJ1-1 TRBV7-9 . . CASSLGTSEKAFF TGTGCCAGCAGCTTAGGGACAAGCGAAAAAGCTTTCTTT
TRBJ2-1 TRBV7-2 TRBD2 . CASSHSGSFMNEQFF TGTGCCAGCAGCCATAGCGGGAGTTTCATGAATGAGCAGTTCTTC
TRBJ2-7 TRBV11-3 TRBD1 . CASRGKSTGEISYEQYF TGTGCCAGCAGAGGGAAATCGACAGGGGAGATATCCTACGAGCAGTACTTC
TRBJ2-3 TRBV24-1 . . CATSEPTGPDTQYF TGTGCCACCAGTGAGCCGACAGGTCCAGATACGCAGTATTTT
TRBJ2-3 TRBV7-2 TRBD2 . CASSSTSGRDTQYF TGTGCCAGCAGCTCGACTAGCGGAAGAGATACGCAGTATTTT
TRBJ2-1 TRBV3-1/TRBV3-2 . . CASSQLGGTYNEQFF TGTGCCAGCAGCCAATTAGGCGGGACCTACAATGAGCAGTTCTTC
TRBJ1-6 TRBV5-1 TRBD1 . CASSLEGTGVDPRNSPLHF TGCGCCAGCAGCTTGGAGGGGACAGGGGTCGATCCACGTAATTCACCCCTCCACTTT
TRBJ1-3 TRBV7-8 . . CASSLEFGNTIYF TGTGCCAGCAGCTTGGAGTTTGGAAACACCATATATTTT
TRBJ2-2 TRBV29-1 TRBD2 few CSVDSGRFPGELFF TGCAGCGTTGATAGCGGGCGGTTTCCCGGGGAGCTGTTTTTT
TRBJ2-3 TRBV18 . . CASHTTGASTDTQYF TGTGCCAGCCATACAACTGGGGCTAGCACAGATACGCAGTATTTT
TRBJ2-5 TRBV7-9 TRBD1 . CASNLGDRGGETQYF TGTGCCAGCAACCTTGGGGACAGGGGGGGAGAGACCCAGTACTTC
TRBJ2-1 TRBV6-2/TRBV6-3 . few CASSWDFGSSYNEQFF TGTGCCAGCAGTTGGGATTTTGGGAGCTCCTACAATGAGCAGTTCTTC
TRBJ2-1 TRBV28 . . CASVVGPYNEQFF TGTGCCAGCGTAGTGGGGCCTTACAATGAGCAGTTCTTC
TRBJ2-7 TRBV5-1 . . CASSLVGSSYEQYF TGCGCCAGCAGCTTGGTGGGGAGCTCCTACGAGCAGTACTTC
TRBJ2-7 TRBV5-6 TRBD2 . CASRRRLAVYEQYF TGTGCCAGCAGGCGAAGACTAGCGGTCTACGAGCAGTACTTC